This T cell receptor beta chain appears in the sequencing data of a study of blood T cells in healthy people across ages. Per the germline V gene, CDR1 is SGHAT and CDR2 is FQDESV (reference sequence). V gave up 1 base and J gave up 4 bases; unmatched junction bases: 11. CDR3 size: 18 residues. Donation came from healthy Caucasian individuals in Russia who were aged about 6 to 90. A second PCR of 7 to 11 cycles used a sample-barcoded 5' primer and a J-beta primer mix. Template switching added a 12-random-nucleotide identifier to every cDNA molecule. TCRdb recomputed calls from the 5' RACE reads with MiXCR, one row per CDR3 protein. The sample lists more than 1,400,000 distinct CDR3 sequences, about 40% occurring once.

The chain combines TRBV11-1 with TRBJ2-3, with 10 positions matching TRBD2. The TCR originated in a woman aged 18-30 years in good health. The specimen was blood. Here the CDR3 DNA reads TGTGCCAGCAGCTTAGTGGTTGCAGCGGGAGGGCCCTCAGATACGCAGTATTTT. Its translation is CASSLVVAAGGPSDTQYF.